This T cell receptor beta chain was identified in a study of T cells in Graves' hyperthyroidism and ophthalmopathy. Study as a whole: Specimen type is peripheral blood, collected at initial diagnosis prior to any treatment.

The CDR3 sequence is 16 residues long. V lost 4 bases, J lost 3 bases, and 18 bases lay in between. The germline V gene encodes CDR1 MDHEN and CDR2 SYDVKM. As to this clonotype: A much larger clone lies one base from this, so it may be a read error.

Amplified TCR beta CDR3 regions came from RNA transcripts. The TCR CDR3 first-round RT-PCR relied on the HTBI primer set. TCRdb passed the multiplex PCR reads through MiXCR, listing each CDR3 protein once. The sample lists about half a million distinct CDR3 sequences, just under 20% occurring once. The TCR was taken from a man aged 35 to 55 with Graves' ophthalmopathy. This chain uses TRBV28 with TRBJ1-1; the D gene is possibly TRBD1 (6 bases). Sequenced material: blood. The CDR3 DNA follows: TGTGCCAGCAGTTCTATAACAGGGAAGGTGGACACTGAAGCTTTCTTT. This sequence encodes CASSSITGKVDTEAFF.